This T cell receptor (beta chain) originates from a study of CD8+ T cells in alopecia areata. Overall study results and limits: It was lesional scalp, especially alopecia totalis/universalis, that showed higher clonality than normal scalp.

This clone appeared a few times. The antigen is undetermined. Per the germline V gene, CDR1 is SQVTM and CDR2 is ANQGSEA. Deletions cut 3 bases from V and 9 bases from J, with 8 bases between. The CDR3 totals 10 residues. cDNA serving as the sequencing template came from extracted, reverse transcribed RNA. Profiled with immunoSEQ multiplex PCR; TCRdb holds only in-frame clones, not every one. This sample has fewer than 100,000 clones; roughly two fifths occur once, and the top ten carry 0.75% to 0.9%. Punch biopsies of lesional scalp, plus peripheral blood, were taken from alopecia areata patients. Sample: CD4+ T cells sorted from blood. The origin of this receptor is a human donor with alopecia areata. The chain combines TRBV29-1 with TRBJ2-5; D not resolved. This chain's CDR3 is CSVDGGAQYF. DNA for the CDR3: TGCAGCGTTGACGGTGGGGCCCAGTACTTC.